Listed here are 17 T cell receptor beta chains from one sample, sequenced in a study of technical replicates of blood from several donors. The assay was immunoSEQ multiplex PCR, and TCRdb's table has in-frame clones only and misses some. The table includes some 93,000 clones, roughly 96% detected once. The sample was T cells isolated from PBMCs. All receptors derive from a human donor in good health.

This chain connects TRBV19 to TRBJ1-2, with a tentative D call TRBD1 (6 bases). This CDR3 is built from 15 residues. Germline-derived CDR1 and CDR2 are LNHDA and SQIVND (reference sequence). The V end lost 6 bases, the J end lost 2 bases, and 16 bases lay between the germline ends. This CDR3 reads CASSRKTGQNYGYTF. CDR3 bases: TGTGCCAGTAGCCGGAAGACAGGCCAAAACTATGGCTACACCTTC.

The genes are TRBV30 and TRBJ1-5, with unresolved D. CDR1 is GTSNPN, CDR2 SVGIG, per germline (reference sequence). The CDR3 sequence is 14 residues long. Trimming took 5 bases from V and 7 from J, leaving 18 bases between them. This chain's CDR3 is CAWGGEGGLQPQHF. In DNA form, the CDR3 reads TGTGCCTGGGGTGGGGAGGGCGGTTTGCAGCCCCAGCATTTT. The full variable domain, with the rest looked up from reference TRBV30 and TRBJ1-5, is SQTIHQWPATLVQPVGSPLSLECTVEGTSNPNLYWYRQAAGRGLQLLFYSVGIGQISSEVPQNLSASRPQDRQFILSSKKLLLSDSGFYLCAWGGEGGLQPQHFGDGTRLSIL.

The chain joins TRBV5-6 to TRBJ2-7; 8 bases match TRBD1. There are 15 residues in the CDR3. The junction had 3 bases not matched to a gene; V was cut back by 1 base and J by 0 bases. CDR1 and CDR2 (germline): SGHDT, YYEEEE. CDR3 region: CASSLTGQGSYEQYF. CDR3 bases: TGTGCCAGCAGCTTGACCGGACAGGGCTCCTACGAGCAGTACTTC.

The sample holds one count of this clone. The genes are TRBV19 and TRBJ1-2; 10 bases fit TRBD1. The CDR3 is made up of 18 amino acids. CDR1 is LNHDA, CDR2 SQIVND, per germline (reference sequence). Unmatched junction bases numbered 13, after V lost 2 bases and J lost 4 bases. The chain's CDR3 is CASSIPGTGVEGSYGYTF. CDR3 nucleotides: TGTGCCAGTAGTATACCCGGGACAGGGGTTGAGGGTTCCTATGGCTACACCTTC.

The chain has TRBV6-5 and TRBJ1-2; TRBD1 agrees at 8 bases. Germline V gene lookup returns CDR1 MNHEY and CDR2 SVGAGI. The CDR3 consists of 12 residues. Trimming took 6 bases from V and 7 from J; bases not matched to a gene: 4. CDR3 protein: CASRTTGGGYTF. In nucleotides, the CDR3 is TGTGCCAGCAGAACTACAGGGGGTGGCTACACCTTC.

The V and J genes are TRBV4-1 and TRBJ1-1; D gene unclear. Germline CDR1 MGHRA, CDR2 YSYEKL. The CDR3 length is 15 residues. V was shortened by 0 bases and J by 10 bases, with 18 bases between the two germline ends. The DNA for the CDR3 is TGCGCCAGCAGCCAAGAATCCGCTATCCCTGGTTCAGCTTTCTTT. Its translation is CASSQESAIPGSAFF.

The J gene is TRBJ1-1, the V gene TRBV27, with D tentatively TRBD1 (5 bases). Germline CDR1 MNHEY, CDR2 SMNVEV (reference sequence). CDR3 size: 16 residues. V was trimmed by 3 bases and J by 0 bases, leaving 14 bases between them. The CDR3 here is CASSFSGGMMNTEAFF. The CDR3 coding sequence is TGTGCCAGCAGTTTTTCGGGGGGTATGATGAACACTGAAGCTTTCTTT.

The J gene is TRBJ2-5, the V gene TRBV4-1, with TRBD2 matching 12 bases. This CDR3 has 15 amino acids. Germline V gene sequence: CDR1 MGHRA, CDR2 YSYEKL. V shed 2 bases and J 3 bases; nucleotides not matched to a gene: 1. The CDR3 sequence: CASSQRTSGEETQYF. CDR3 nucleotide sequence: TGCGCCAGCAGCCAAAGGACTAGCGGGGAAGAGACCCAGTACTTC.

J is TRBJ2-7 and V is TRBV20-1; no firm D call. The CDR3 totals 11 residues. The V and J ends lost 7 bases and 6 bases respectively, with 13 bases between them. Germline lookup yields CDR1 DFQATT and CDR2 SNEGSKA (reference sequence). CDR3 DNA sequence: TGCAGTGGTCTCATAATCGGCGAGCAGTACTTC. Protein sequence: CSGLIIGEQYF.

The V gene is TRBV19, the J gene TRBJ1-1, with D perhaps matching TRBD1 (6 bases). The CDR3 is 15 residues long. Germline loops: CDR1 LNHDA, CDR2 SQIVND (reference sequence). V was pared by 5 bases and J by 0 bases, with 13 bases between. The CDR3: CASSAGGDMNTEAFF. CDR3 coding DNA: TGTGCCAGTAGTGCGGGGGGGGACATGAACACTGAAGCTTTCTTT.

The chain carries TRBV4-1 and TRBJ2-7; TRBD2 aligns across 7 bases. V shed 6 bases and J 6 bases; nucleotides not matched to a gene: 11. The V gene's germline CDR1 is MGHRA and CDR2 YSYEKL. CDR3 length: 14 residues. The CDR3 coding sequence is TGCGCCAGCAGTGATAGCGGGTCCCTGGTCGAGCAGTACTTC. This gives the protein CASSDSGSLVEQYF.

The chain combines TRBV2 with TRBJ2-5; 11 bases agree with TRBD1. CDR1 SNHLY and CDR2 FYNNEI come from the germline V gene. V lost 6 bases to trimming and J lost 4 bases; unmatched junction nucleotides: 1. The CDR3 totals 13 residues. Written as DNA, the CDR3 is TGTGCCAGCAGCGGGACAGGGGGAGAGACCCAGTACTTC. Amino acid sequence: CASSGTGGETQYF.

The gene calls are TRBV19 and TRBJ2-7; D gene unclear. CDR3 size: 13 residues. V gave up 1 base and J gave up 0 bases, with 4 bases separating them. The germline V gene encodes CDR1 LNHDA and CDR2 SQIVND (reference sequence). CDR3 DNA: TGTGCCAGTAGTATAGCCTCCTCCTACGAGCAGTACTTC. Its translation: CASSIASSYEQYF. The full variable domain, rest sourced from reference TRBV19 and TRBJ2-7, is DGGITQSPKYLFRKEGQNVTLSCEQNLNHDAMYWYRQDPGQGLRLIYYSQIVNDFQKGDIAEGYSVSREKKESFPLTVTSAQKNPTAFYLCASSIASSYEQYFGPGTRLTVT.

The chain has TRBV13 and TRBJ2-4; 8 nucleotides align to TRBD1. Trimming cost V 5 bases and J 3 bases; bases outside gene matches: 6. This CDR3 is built from 15 residues. In germline, CDR1 is PRHDT, CDR2 FYEKMQ (reference sequence). In DNA form, the CDR3 reads TGTGCCAGCAGCCCACGACAGGGGAACAAAAACATTCAGTACTTC. This codes for CASSPRQGNKNIQYF.

The sample holds one count of this clone. V gene TRBV19 combines with J gene TRBJ1-5, with D possibly matching TRBD1 (5 bases). Between the trimmed V and J ends, which lost 11 bases and 0 bases, there was a span of 17 bases. CDR1 is LNHDA, CDR2 SQIVND, per germline (reference sequence). The CDR3 length is 15 residues. The CDR3 DNA sequence: TGTGCCGGAGCCGAGACAGCACATAGCAATCAGCCCCAGCATTTT. Translating gives CAGAETAHSNQPQHF.

This rearrangement joins TRBV7-2 to TRBJ1-2; TRBD1 agrees at 7 bases. V lost 5 bases to trimming and J lost 6 bases; unmatched junction nucleotides: 12. From germline, CDR1 is SGHTA and CDR2 FQGNSA. The CDR3 extends over 15 amino acids. The CDR3 here is CASSHFRQGADGYTF. The CDR3 nucleotides are TGTGCCAGCAGCCACTTCCGACAGGGAGCGGATGGCTACACCTTC.

V and J are TRBV11-2 and TRBJ2-5; D may be TRBD2 (5 bases). The V end was cut by 5 bases, the J end by 1 base, with 11 bases between. This CDR3 comprises 14 residues. CDR1 is SGHAT and CDR2 is FQNNGV in the germline V gene. CDR3 loop: CASSPRTRQETQYF. CDR3 DNA: TGTGCCAGCAGCCCCCGGACTCGCCAAGAGACCCAGTACTTC.